The entry below gives a single T cell receptor beta chain sequence along with its context. These data come from a study of cytomegalovirus exposure and HLA in healthy donors. The PCR was carried out with 60 Vbeta primers and 13 Jbeta primers. Produced via immunoSEQ multiplex PCR; TCRdb's table is partial and in-frame only. The sample has under 85,000 clones, 78% seen once. The sequence was collected from a man aged 40-49 years in good health and CMV-seronegative. Sequencing input: PBMCs.

The CDR3 region is CASRAGGLGNTIYF. The CDR3 DNA reads TGTGCCAGCCGGGCGGGGGGCTTGGGAAACACCATATATTTT. The chain combines TRBV6-1 with TRBJ1-3; maybe TRBD1 (6 bases). Germline CDR1 and CDR2: MNHNS and SASEGT. The CDR3 covers 14 residues. Trimming took off 8 bases at V and 4 bases at J, with 15 bases between the two ends.